The 29 T cell receptor beta chains given below trace back to one sample, sequenced in a study of blood T cell repertoires in COVID-19. TCRdb's copy holds only in-frame clones and misses some; the assay was immunoSEQ multiplex PCR. The sample holds about 34,000 clones; about 93% are singletons and the top ten take approximately 4.7%. Material: peripheral blood. The receptors were gathered from a human donor in a cohort sampled during active COVID-19.

The chain has TRBV2 and TRBJ1-2; D remains unclear. Germline loops: CDR1 SNHLY, CDR2 FYNNEI. Trimming removed 3 bases from V and 4 bases from J, with 9 bases in between. This CDR3 comprises 13 residues. The CDR3: CASSDQRGYGYTF. The CDR3 DNA reads as TGTGCCAGCAGTGACCAAAGAGGCTATGGCTACACCTTC. The complete variable domain, with remaining parts taken from reference TRBV2 and TRBJ1-2, reads EPEVTQTPSHQVTQMGQEVILRCVPISNHLYFYWYRQILGQKVEFLVSFYNNEISEKSEIFDDQFSVERPDGSNFTLKIRSTKLEDSAMYFCASSDQRGYGYTFGSGTRLTVV.

The rearrangement links TRBV4-1 to TRBJ2-6; no clear D. Germline CDR1 is MGHRA and CDR2 is YSYEKL. The CDR3 runs to 14 residues. V lost 7 bases and J 4 bases, leaving 11 bases between the germline ends. CDR3 nucleotide sequence: TGCGCCAGCAAGCCTGGGCTCGGGGCCAACGTCCTGACTTTC. It is translated as CASKPGLGANVLTF.

The chain links TRBV18 to TRBJ2-1; the D gene is possibly TRBD1 (6 bases). Germline loops: CDR1 KGHSH, CDR2 LQKENI. The CDR3 consists of 13 residues. V lost 2 bases, J lost 8 bases, and 10 bases lay in between. The CDR3 sequence is CASSPTGFDEQFF. CDR3 bases: TGTGCCAGCTCACCAACAGGGTTTGATGAGCAGTTCTTC. The full variable domain, in which reference TRBV18 and TRBJ2-1 provide the parts outside the CDR3, is NAGVMQNPRHLVRRRGQEARLRCSPMKGHSHVYWYRQLPEEGLKFMVYLQKENIIDESGMPKERFSAEFPKEGPSILRIQQVVRGDSAAYFCASSPTGFDEQFFGPGTRLTVL.

The chain employs TRBV2 and TRBJ1-1; TRBD1 might be the D (5 bases). From germline, CDR1 is SNHLY and CDR2 FYNNEI. The CDR3 contains 16 residues. The V and J ends lost 6 bases and 2 bases respectively, with 19 bases between them. The CDR3 here is CASSQGMVTINTEAFF. The CDR3 DNA sequence: TGTGCCAGCAGCCAGGGAATGGTCACGATTAACACTGAAGCTTTCTTT.

The chain links TRBV11-3 to TRBJ2-2, with D possibly being TRBD1 (6 bases). The V end lost 5 bases, the J end lost 3 bases, and 10 bases lay between the germline ends. CDR3 length equals 14 residues. The germline gives CDR1 SGHNT, CDR2 YENEEA. The CDR3 sequence is CASSETGHTGELFF. The CDR3 coding sequence is TGTGCCAGCAGCGAGACAGGTCACACCGGGGAGCTGTTTTTT.

This clone has just one count. The chain employs TRBV11-1 and TRBJ2-1; D gene ambiguous. Germline V gene lookup returns CDR1 SGHAT and CDR2 FQDESV (reference sequence). Deletions cut 6 bases from V and 9 bases from J, with 12 bases between. CDR3 length equals 12 residues. The CDR3 coding sequence is TGTGCCAGCAGTCACCTCGGCGGTGAGCAGTTCTTC. This encodes CASSHLGGEQFF.

This chain joins TRBV6-5 and TRBJ2-7; 8 positions agree with TRBD1. After removal of 9 bases from V and 4 bases from J, the junction contained 5 bases not matched to a gene. Germline V CDR1 and CDR2: MNHEY, SVGAGI. CDR3 length: 12 residues. The CDR3 region is CASSGQAYEQYF. The CDR3 DNA reads TGTGCCAGTTCGGGACAGGCGTACGAGCAGTACTTC.

The gene calls are TRBV5-1 and TRBJ2-1; 15 positions match TRBD2. There are 20 residues in the CDR3. In germline, CDR1 is SGHRS, CDR2 YFSETQ. V was clipped by 0 bases and J by 7 bases; unmatched bases: 14. CDR3 loop: CASSLAVQGGTSGRFNEQFF. The CDR3, as DNA: TGCGCCAGCAGCTTGGCAGTCCAGGGCGGGACTAGCGGGAGGTTTAATGAGCAGTTCTTC. Together with reference TRBV5-1 and TRBJ2-1, the CDR3 gives the full variable domain: KAGVTQTPRYLIKTRGQQVTLSCSPISGHRSVSWYQQTPGQGLQFLFEYFSETQRNKGNFPGRFSGRQFSNSRSEMNVSTLELGDSALYLCASSLAVQGGTSGRFNEQFFGPGTRLTVL.

The gene calls are TRBV7-2 and TRBJ2-3; 7 nucleotides agree with TRBD2. Trimming took 3 bases from V and 4 from J; bases not matched to a gene: 4. Per germline, CDR1 SGHTA and CDR2 FQGNSA. This CDR3 has 14 residues. The CDR3 coding sequence is TGTGCCAGCAGCTTGGGGGGGAGCGCAGATACGCAGTATTTT. This translates into CASSLGGSADTQYF.

This chain joins TRBV6-5 and TRBJ2-4; no clear D gene. The CDR3 sequence is 13 residues long. The V end lost 5 bases, the J end lost 6 bases, and 11 bases lay between the germline ends. Germline values: CDR1 MNHEY, CDR2 SVGAGI. CDR3 sequence: CASSRGELNIQYF. The CDR3 nucleotides are TGTGCCAGCAGTAGAGGAGAGCTAAACATTCAGTACTTC.

Comments on this clone: The junction departs from the called germline gene at one end, perhaps through a read error. This chain links TRBV7-9 with TRBJ2-2; 11 bases line up with TRBD2. Looked up from germline, CDR1 is SEHNR and CDR2 is FQNEAQ (reference sequence). This CDR3 has 16 amino acids. CDR3 loop: CASSFVAGGRTGELFF. The DNA of the CDR3 is TGCGCCAGCAGCTTTGTAGCGGGGGGGCGGACCGGGGAGCTGTTTTTT.

This clone was counted a single time. This rearrangement joins TRBV19 to TRBJ1-2; 7 bases line up with TRBD1. Trimming at V came to 4 bases and at J to 6 bases, leaving 11 bases not matched to a gene. Germline CDR1 LNHDA, CDR2 SQIVND (reference sequence). This CDR3 comprises 15 residues. This CDR3 is CASSNNRGGHNGYTF. The CDR3, as DNA: TGTGCCAGTAGTAATAACAGGGGCGGACATAATGGCTACACCTTC.

V usage is TRBV5-1 and J usage is TRBJ2-1; 9 nucleotides agree with TRBD2. Germline CDR1 SGHRS, CDR2 YFSETQ. V dropped 0 bases and J dropped 4; count of bases not matched to a gene: 2. The CDR3 is 15 residues long. CDR3 nucleotide sequence: TGCGCCAGCAGCTTGGGGCTAGCGGGGTACAATGAGCAGTTCTTC. Encoded protein: CASSLGLAGYNEQFF.

This chain links TRBV3-1 (or the pseudogene TRBV3-2) with TRBJ2-5; D possibly corresponds to TRBD1 (6 bases). The CDR3 extends over 15 amino acids. Trimming took 4 bases from V and 0 from J, leaving 12 bases between them. Per the germline V gene, CDR1 is LGHDT and CDR2 is YNNKEL (reference sequence). The CDR3 sequence is CASSPGQFYQETQYF. The CDR3 DNA sequence: TGTGCCAGCAGCCCTGGACAGTTTTACCAAGAGACCCAGTACTTC.

In this sample, this clone turned up a few times. The genes are TRBV4-2 and TRBJ1-5, with TRBD1 matching over 11 bases. The ends lost 3 bases at V and 8 bases at J; junction bases unmatched: 12. Germline V CDR1 and CDR2: LGHNA, YNFKEQ. This CDR3 has 17 residues. CDR3 amino acids: CASSHSSGTGGGEPQHF. The CDR3 DNA reads as TGTGCCAGCAGCCACTCATCCGGGACAGGGGGAGGTGAGCCCCAGCATTTT.

The chain links TRBV28 to TRBJ2-5; D is perhaps TRBD2 (5 bases). Germline CDR1 reads MDHEN; CDR2 reads SYDVKM. This CDR3 comprises 13 residues. V lost 2 bases and J 4 bases, leaving 8 bases between the germline ends. CDR3: CASSLGGRETQYF. In DNA, the CDR3 is TGTGCCAGCAGTTTAGGAGGTAGAGAGACCCAGTACTTC.

In its sample, this clone was seen once. The chain carries TRBV19 and TRBJ1-1, with D hard to call. The length of the CDR3 is 13 residues. V was trimmed by 3 bases and J by 0 bases, leaving 5 bases between them. Germline-derived CDR1 and CDR2 are LNHDA and SQIVND (reference sequence). The CDR3: CASSIPVNTEAFF. The CDR3 DNA reads TGTGCCAGTAGTATCCCAGTGAACACTGAAGCTTTCTTT.

The V gene is TRBV30, the J gene TRBJ1-2; TRBD1 is a possible D gene (6 bases). V lost 1 base, J lost 4 bases, and 10 bases lay in between. This CDR3 has 13 amino acids. Germline lookup yields CDR1 GTSNPN and CDR2 SVGIG (reference sequence). CDR3 bases: TGTGCCTGGAGTGACAGGGTCGGCTATGGCTACACCTTC. This gives the protein CAWSDRVGYGYTF.

A single count supports this clone. The rearrangement links TRBV7-9 to TRBJ2-6, with D possibly being TRBD1 (5 bases). This CDR3 region has 19 residues. V shed 2 bases and J shed 0 bases, with 17 bases lying between them. Germline V lookup: CDR1 SEHNR, CDR2 FQNEAQ (reference sequence). The CDR3 DNA reads TGTGCCAGCAGCTTAAAACCAGGGAATCTCTTCTCTGGGGCCAACGTCCTGACTTTC. Its protein product is CASSLKPGNLFSGANVLTF.

This sequence joins TRBV25-1 and TRBJ2-7; tentative D call: TRBD2 (6 bases). The CDR3 consists of 12 residues. Germline CDR1 MGHDK, CDR2 SYGVNS. V shed 8 bases and J shed 3 bases, with 11 bases lying between them. The CDR3 bases are TGTGCCAGCGAAGGGGAGGTCTACGAGCAGTACTTC. Its protein is CASEGEVYEQYF.

V gene TRBV19 combines with J gene TRBJ2-7; D ambiguous. The CDR3 length is 12 residues. Trimming pared 6 bases from V and 7 bases from J, leaving 13 bases between. CDR1 is LNHDA and CDR2 is SQIVND in the germline V gene (reference sequence). This CDR3 reads CASSSPPGEQYF. DNA for the CDR3: TGTGCCAGTAGCTCCCCTCCCGGTGAGCAGTACTTC.

The rearrangement joins TRBV27 to TRBJ1-6, with TRBD1 matching 7 bases. CDR1 MNHEY and CDR2 SMNVEV come from the germline V gene (reference sequence). Germline trimming cut 6 bases from V and 0 bases from J; bases unmatched to any gene: 8. The CDR3 runs to 17 residues. The CDR3 region is CASSDPGQSSYNSPLHF. CDR3 coding DNA: TGTGCCAGCAGCGACCCGGGACAGAGCTCCTATAATTCACCCCTCCACTTT.

The chain combines TRBV21-1 with TRBJ2-5; the table names TRBD1, a call not compared with the DNA. TRBV21-1 is labeled a pseudogene. The CDR3 is made up of 16 amino acids. The CDR3 is CASSKGRRGRSETQYF. The CDR3 bases are TGTGCCAGCAGCAAAGGGAGAAGGGGAAGGTCGGAGACCCAGTACTTC.

This chain uses TRBV30 with TRBJ1-2; D call uncertain. In germline, CDR1 is GTSNPN, CDR2 SVGIG (reference sequence). Trimming cost V 5 bases and J 1 base, with 17 bases left between them. CDR3 size: 15 residues. The CDR3 reads CAWLNRRRVNYGYTF. CDR3 coding DNA: TGTGCCTGGCTGAACCGTAGGAGGGTTAACTATGGCTACACCTTC.

This chain links TRBV18 with TRBJ1-3; TRBD1 matches 7 bases. CDR3 length equals 18 residues. The germline V gene encodes CDR1 KGHSH and CDR2 LQKENI. Germline trimming cut 2 bases from V and 0 bases from J; bases unmatched to any gene: 10. The DNA for the CDR3 is TGTGCCAGCTCACCAAGCAGGGGGGCACTGAGCTCTGGAAACACCATATATTTT. Translating gives CASSPSRGALSSGNTIYF.

The chain uses TRBV6-5 and TRBJ2-3; D may be TRBD2 (7 bases). V lost 4 bases and J lost 5, with 16 bases in between. CDR1 MNHEY and CDR2 SVGAGI come from the germline V gene. CDR3 size: 15 residues. CDR3 coding DNA: TGTGCCAGCAGTTTCTCCCGGGGGGCGGGAGATACGCAGTATTTT. Amino acids: CASSFSRGAGDTQYF.

V gene TRBV28 combines with J gene TRBJ2-5, with D tentatively TRBD2 (5 bases). The V gene lost 2 bases and the J gene lost 1 base, with 14 bases spanning the gap. The CDR3 is 16 amino acids. The germline CDR1 and CDR2 sequences are MDHEN and SYDVKM. CDR3: CASSLLSSSFQETQYF. CDR3 nucleotides: TGTGCCAGCAGTTTACTTTCTAGCTCCTTCCAAGAGACCCAGTACTTC. Variable domain in full (rest from reference TRBV28 and TRBJ2-5): DVKVTQSSRYLVKRTGEKVFLECVQDMDHENMFWYRQDPGLGLRLIYFSYDVKMKEKGDIPEGYSVSREKKERFSLILESASTNQTSMYLCASSLLSSSFQETQYFGPGTRLLVL.

V and J are TRBV11-2 and TRBJ1-4; D is unresolved. V was clipped by 2 bases and J by 7 bases, with 23 bases between them. The length of the CDR3 is 18 residues. CDR1 is SGHAT and CDR2 is FQNNGV in the germline V gene. CDR3 in DNA: TGTGCCAGCAGCTTATCGGGTGTCCCTCGGCGATCCGGTGAAAAACTGTTTTTT. Translating gives CASSLSGVPRRSGEKLFF.

The chain carries TRBV4-1 and TRBJ1-2; 11 bases are a match to TRBD1. The V segment lost 1 base and the J segment 8 bases; nucleotides outside the gene matches: 9. CDR3 length: 16 residues. The germline V gene has CDR1 MGHRA and CDR2 YSYEKL. The CDR3 nucleotides read TGCGCCAGCAGCCAAGGGACAGGGGGCCGGGAAGGCGGCTACACCTTC. Encoded protein: CASSQGTGGREGGYTF.